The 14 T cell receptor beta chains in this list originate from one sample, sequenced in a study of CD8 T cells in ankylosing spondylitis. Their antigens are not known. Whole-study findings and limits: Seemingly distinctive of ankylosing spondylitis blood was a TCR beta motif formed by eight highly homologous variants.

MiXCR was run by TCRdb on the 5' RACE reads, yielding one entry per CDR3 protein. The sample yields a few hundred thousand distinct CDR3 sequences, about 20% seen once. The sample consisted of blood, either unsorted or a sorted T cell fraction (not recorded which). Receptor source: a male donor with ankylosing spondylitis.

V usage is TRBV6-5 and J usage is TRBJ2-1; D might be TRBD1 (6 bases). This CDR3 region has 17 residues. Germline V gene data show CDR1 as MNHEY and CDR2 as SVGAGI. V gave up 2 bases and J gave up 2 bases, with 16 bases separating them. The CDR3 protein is CASSYVRSQGPYNEQFF. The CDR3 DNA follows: TGTGCCAGCAGTTACGTAAGGAGTCAGGGGCCCTACAATGAGCAGTTCTTC.

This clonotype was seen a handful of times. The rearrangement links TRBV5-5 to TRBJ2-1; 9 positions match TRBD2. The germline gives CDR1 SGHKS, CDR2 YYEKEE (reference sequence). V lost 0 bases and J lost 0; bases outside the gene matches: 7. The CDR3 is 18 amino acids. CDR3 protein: CASSLGSSGVSSYNEQFF. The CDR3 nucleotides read TGTGCCAGCAGCTTGGGGTCTAGCGGGGTCAGCTCCTACAATGAGCAGTTCTTC. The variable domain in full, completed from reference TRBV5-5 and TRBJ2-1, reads DAGVTQSPTHLIKTRGQQVTLRCSPISGHKSVSWYQQVLGQGPQFIFQYYEKEERGRGNFPDRFSARQFPNYSSELNVNALLLGDSALYLCASSLGSSGVSSYNEQFFGPGTRLTVL.

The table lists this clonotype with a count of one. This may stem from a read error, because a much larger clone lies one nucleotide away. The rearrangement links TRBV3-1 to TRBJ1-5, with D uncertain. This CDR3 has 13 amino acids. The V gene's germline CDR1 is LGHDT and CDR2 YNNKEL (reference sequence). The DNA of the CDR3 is TGTGCCAGCAGCCAAGTTCCCAATCAGCTCCAGCATTTT. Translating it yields CASSQVPNQLQHF.

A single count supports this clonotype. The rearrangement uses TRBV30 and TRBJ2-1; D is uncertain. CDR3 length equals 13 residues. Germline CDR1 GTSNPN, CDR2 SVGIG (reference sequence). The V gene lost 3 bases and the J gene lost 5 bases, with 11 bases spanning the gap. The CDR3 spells CAWRDQLHNEQFF. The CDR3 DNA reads TGTGCCTGGAGGGATCAGTTGCACAATGAGCAGTTCTTC.

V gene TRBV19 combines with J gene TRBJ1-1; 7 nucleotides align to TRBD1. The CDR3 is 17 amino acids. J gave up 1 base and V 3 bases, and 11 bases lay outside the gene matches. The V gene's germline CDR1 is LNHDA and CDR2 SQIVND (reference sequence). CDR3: CASSIRGGGQPNTEAFF. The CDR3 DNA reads TGTGCCAGTAGTATCCGGGGAGGGGGACAGCCGAACACTGAAGCTTTCTTT.

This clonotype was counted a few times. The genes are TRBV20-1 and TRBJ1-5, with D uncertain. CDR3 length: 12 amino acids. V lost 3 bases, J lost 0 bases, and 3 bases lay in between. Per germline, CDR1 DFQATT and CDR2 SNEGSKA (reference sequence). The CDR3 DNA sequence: TGCAGTGCTAGTATTAGCAATCAGCCCCAGCATTTT. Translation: CSASISNQPQHF.

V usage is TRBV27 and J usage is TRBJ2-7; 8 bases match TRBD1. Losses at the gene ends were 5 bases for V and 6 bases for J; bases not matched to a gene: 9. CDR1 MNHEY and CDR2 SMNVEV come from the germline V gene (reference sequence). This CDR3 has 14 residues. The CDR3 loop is CASSRQGPIAEQYF. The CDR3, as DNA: TGTGCCAGCAGTAGACAGGGGCCCATTGCCGAGCAGTACTTC.

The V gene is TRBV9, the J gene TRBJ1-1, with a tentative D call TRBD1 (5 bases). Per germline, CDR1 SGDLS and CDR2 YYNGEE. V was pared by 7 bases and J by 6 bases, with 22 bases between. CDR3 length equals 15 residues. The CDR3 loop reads CASGPQEGLSAEAFF. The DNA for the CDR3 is TGTGCCAGCGGACCTCAAGAGGGGCTTTCGGCTGAAGCTTTCTTT.

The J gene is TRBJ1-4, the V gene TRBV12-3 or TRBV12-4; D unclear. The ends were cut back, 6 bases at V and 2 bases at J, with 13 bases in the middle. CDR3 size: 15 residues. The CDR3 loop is CASSRGLWTNEKLFF. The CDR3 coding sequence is TGTGCCAGCAGCCGTGGTTTATGGACTAATGAAAAACTGTTTTTT.

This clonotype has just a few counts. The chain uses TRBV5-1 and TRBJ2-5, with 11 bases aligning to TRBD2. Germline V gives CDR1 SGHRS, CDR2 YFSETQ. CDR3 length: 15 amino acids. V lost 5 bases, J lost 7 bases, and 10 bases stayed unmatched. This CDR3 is CASRSGTSGLGTQYF. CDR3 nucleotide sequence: TGCGCCAGCAGGTCCGGGACTAGCGGATTAGGGACCCAGTACTTC.

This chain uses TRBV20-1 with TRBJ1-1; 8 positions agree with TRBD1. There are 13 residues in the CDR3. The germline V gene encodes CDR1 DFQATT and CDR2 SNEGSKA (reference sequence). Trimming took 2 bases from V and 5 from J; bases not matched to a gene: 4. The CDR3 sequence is CSARLTGGTEAFF. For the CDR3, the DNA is TGCAGTGCTAGACTAACAGGGGGAACTGAAGCTTTCTTT.

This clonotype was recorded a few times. The CDR3 loop reads CASIRTSSYEQYF. The DNA of the CDR3 is TGTGCCAGCATCAGGACTAGCTCTTACGAGCAGTACTTC. This rearrangement joins TRBV6-1 to TRBJ2-7; 8 bases are shared with TRBD2. The length of the CDR3 is 13 residues. Germline values: CDR1 MNHNS, CDR2 SASEGT. V gave up 7 bases and J gave up 4 bases; unmatched junction bases: 6.

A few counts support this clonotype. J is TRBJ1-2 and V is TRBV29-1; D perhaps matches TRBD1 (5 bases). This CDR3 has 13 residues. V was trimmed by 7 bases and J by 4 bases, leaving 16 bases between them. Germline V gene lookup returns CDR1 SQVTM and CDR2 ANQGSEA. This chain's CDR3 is CSAERGGPYGYTF. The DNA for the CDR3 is TGCAGCGCAGAGCGTGGGGGTCCCTATGGCTACACCTTC.

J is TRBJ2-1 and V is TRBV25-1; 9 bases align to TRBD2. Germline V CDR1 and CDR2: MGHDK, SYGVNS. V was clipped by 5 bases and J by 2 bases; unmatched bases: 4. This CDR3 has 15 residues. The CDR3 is CASSLAGSPYNEQFF. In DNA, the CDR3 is TGTGCCAGCAGTCTAGCGGGGAGCCCCTACAATGAGCAGTTCTTC.